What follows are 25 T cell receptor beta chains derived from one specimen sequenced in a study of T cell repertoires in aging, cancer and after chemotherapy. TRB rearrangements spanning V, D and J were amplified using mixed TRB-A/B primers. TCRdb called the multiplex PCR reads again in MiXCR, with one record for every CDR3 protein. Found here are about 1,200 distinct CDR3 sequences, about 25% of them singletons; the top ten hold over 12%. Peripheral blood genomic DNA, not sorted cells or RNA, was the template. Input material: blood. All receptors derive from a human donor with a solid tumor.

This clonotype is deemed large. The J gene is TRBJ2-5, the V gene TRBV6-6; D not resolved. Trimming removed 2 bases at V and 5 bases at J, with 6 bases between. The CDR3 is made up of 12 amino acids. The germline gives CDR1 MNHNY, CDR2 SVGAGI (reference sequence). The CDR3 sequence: CASSYAEETQYF. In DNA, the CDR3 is TGTGCCAGCAGTTACGCGGAGGAGACCCAGTACTTC.

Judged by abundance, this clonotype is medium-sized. CDR3: CASSDSPGEGRGHEQFF. Written as DNA, the CDR3 is TGTGCCAGCAGTGACTCGCCAGGGGAGGGGAGAGGCCATGAGCAGTTCTTC. V gene TRBV6-4 combines with J gene TRBJ2-1; TRBD2 is a possible D gene (7 bases). Germline V gene lookup returns CDR1 MRHNA and CDR2 SNTAGT. The V end was cut by 0 bases, the J end by 8 bases, with 20 bases between. The CDR3 spans 17 residues.

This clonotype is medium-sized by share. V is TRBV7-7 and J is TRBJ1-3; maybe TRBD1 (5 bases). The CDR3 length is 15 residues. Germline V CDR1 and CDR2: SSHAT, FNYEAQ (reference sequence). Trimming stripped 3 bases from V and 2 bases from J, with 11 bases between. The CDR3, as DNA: TGTGCCAGCAGCTTCGGGGAAGGGGCTGGAAACACCATATATTTT. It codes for CASSFGEGAGNTIYF.

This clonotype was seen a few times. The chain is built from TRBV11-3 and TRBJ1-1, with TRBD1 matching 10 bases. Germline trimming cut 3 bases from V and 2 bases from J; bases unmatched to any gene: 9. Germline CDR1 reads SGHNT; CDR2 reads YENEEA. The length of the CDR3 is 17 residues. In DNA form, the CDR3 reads TGTGCCAGCAGCTTTTTCGGGACAGGGGCGACAAACACTGAAGCTTTCTTT. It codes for CASSFFGTGATNTEAFF.

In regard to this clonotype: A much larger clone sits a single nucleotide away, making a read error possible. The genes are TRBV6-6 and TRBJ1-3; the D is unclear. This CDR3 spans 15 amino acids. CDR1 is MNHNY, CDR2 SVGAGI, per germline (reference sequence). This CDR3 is CSSTDWQITGNTIYF. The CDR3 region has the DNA TGTTCCAGCACCGACTGGCAGATTACTGGAAACACCATATATTTT.

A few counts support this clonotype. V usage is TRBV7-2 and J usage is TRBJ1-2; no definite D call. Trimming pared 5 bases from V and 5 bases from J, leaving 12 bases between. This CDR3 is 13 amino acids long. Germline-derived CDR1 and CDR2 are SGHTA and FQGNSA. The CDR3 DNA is TGTGCCAGCAGCCAAACCCCCCGGTATGGCTACACCTTC. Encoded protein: CASSQTPRYGYTF. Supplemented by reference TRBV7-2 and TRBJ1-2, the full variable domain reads GAGVSQSPSNKVTEKGKDVELRCDPISGHTALYWYRQSLGQGLEFLIYFQGNSAPDKSGLPSDRFSAERTGGSVSTLTIQRTQQEDSAVYLCASSQTPRYGYTFGSGTRLTVV.

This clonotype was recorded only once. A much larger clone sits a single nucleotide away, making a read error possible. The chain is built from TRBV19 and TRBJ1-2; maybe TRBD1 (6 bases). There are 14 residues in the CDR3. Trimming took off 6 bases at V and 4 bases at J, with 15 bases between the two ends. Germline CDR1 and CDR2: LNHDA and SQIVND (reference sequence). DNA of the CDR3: TGTGCCAGTAGGCGGACAGAAGGTAGCTATGGCTACACCTTC. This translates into CASRRTEGSYGYTF.

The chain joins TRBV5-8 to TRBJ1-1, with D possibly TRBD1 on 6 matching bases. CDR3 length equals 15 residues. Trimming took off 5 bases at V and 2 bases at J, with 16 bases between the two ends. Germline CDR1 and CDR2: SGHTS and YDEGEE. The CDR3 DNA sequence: TGTGCCAGCAGTCAAACCGGGACACCCAACACTGAAGCTTTCTTT. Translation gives CASSQTGTPNTEAFF.

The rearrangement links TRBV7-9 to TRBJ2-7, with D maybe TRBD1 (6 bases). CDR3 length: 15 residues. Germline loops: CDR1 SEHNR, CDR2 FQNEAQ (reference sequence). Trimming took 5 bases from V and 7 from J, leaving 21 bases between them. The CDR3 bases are TGTGCCAGCAGCCAGGGGCCGGGACGCGCCCGGGAGCAGTACTTC. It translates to CASSQGPGRAREQYF. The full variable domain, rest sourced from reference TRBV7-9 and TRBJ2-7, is DTGVSQNPRHKITKRGQNVTFRCDPISEHNRLYWYRQTLGQGPEFLTYFQNEAQLEKSRLLSDRFSAERPKGSFSTLEIQRTEQGDSAMYLCASSQGPGRAREQYFGPGTRLTVT.

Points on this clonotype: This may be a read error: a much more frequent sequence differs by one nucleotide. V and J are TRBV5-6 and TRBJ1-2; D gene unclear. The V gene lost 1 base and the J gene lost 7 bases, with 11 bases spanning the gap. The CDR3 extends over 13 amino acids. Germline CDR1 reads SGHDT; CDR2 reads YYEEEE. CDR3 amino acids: CASSLTPGSGYTF. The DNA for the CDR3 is TGTGCCAGCAGCTTGACCCCCGGGAGTGGCTACACCTTC.

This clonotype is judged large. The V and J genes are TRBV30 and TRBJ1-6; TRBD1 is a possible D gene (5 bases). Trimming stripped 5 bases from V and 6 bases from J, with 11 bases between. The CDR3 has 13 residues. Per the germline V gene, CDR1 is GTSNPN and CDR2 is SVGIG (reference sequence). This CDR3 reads CAWSGRGNSPLHF. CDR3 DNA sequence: TGTGCCTGGTCAGGGAGGGGTAATTCACCCCTCCACTTT.

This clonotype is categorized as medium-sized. The CDR3 nucleotides are TGTGCCAGCAGCGGGACCTCCTCGAGAAAACTGTTTTTT. This translates into CASSGTSSRKLFF. V is TRBV5-6 and J is TRBJ1-4; weak D call: TRBD1 (5 bases). This CDR3 is built from 13 residues. In germline, CDR1 is SGHDT, CDR2 YYEEEE. Trimming pared 4 bases from V and 10 bases from J, leaving 14 bases between.

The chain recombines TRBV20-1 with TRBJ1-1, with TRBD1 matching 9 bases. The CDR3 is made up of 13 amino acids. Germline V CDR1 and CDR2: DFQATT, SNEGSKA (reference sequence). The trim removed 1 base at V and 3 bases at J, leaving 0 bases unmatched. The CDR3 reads CSARGDRDTEAFF. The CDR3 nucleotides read TGCAGTGCTAGAGGGGACAGGGACACTGAAGCTTTCTTT.

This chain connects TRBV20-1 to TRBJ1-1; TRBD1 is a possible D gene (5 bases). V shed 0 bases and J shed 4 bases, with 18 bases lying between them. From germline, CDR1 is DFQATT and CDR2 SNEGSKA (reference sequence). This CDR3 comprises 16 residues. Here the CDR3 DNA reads TGCAGTGCTAGAGATTTTCAGGGAGGTACTAGCACTGAAGCTTTCTTT. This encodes CSARDFQGGTSTEAFF.

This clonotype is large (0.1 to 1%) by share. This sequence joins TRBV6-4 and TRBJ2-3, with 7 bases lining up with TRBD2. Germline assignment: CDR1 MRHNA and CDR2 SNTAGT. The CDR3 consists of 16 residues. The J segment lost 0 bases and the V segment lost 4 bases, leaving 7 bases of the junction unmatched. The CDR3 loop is CASSVSGGGSTDTQYF. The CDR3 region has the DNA TGTGCCAGCAGTGTCTCGGGGGGAGGGAGCACAGATACGCAGTATTTT.

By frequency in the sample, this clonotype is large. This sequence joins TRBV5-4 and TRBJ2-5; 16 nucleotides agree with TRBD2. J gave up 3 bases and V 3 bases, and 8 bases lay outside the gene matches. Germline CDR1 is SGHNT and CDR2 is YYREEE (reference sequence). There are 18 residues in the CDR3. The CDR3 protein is CASSSGTSGGAGEETQYF. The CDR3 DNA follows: TGTGCCAGCAGCTCTGGGACTAGCGGGGGGGCCGGGGAAGAGACCCAGTACTTC.

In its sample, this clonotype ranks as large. The CDR3 sequence is CASSIDTTGPYNEQFF. DNA for the CDR3: TGTGCCAGTAGTATAGATACGACAGGACCCTACAATGAGCAGTTCTTC. The chain carries TRBV19 and TRBJ2-1; the D gene is possibly TRBD1 (6 bases). Trimming removed 0 bases from V and 2 bases from J, with 11 bases in between. CDR1 LNHDA and CDR2 SQIVND come from the germline V gene (reference sequence). The CDR3 spans 16 residues.

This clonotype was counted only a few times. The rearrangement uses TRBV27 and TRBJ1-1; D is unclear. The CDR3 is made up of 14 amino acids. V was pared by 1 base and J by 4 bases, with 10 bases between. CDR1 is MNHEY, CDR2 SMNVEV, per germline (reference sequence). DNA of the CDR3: TGTGCCAGCAGTTTATTTTACGTGTCCACTGAAGCTTTCTTT. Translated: CASSLFYVSTEAFF.

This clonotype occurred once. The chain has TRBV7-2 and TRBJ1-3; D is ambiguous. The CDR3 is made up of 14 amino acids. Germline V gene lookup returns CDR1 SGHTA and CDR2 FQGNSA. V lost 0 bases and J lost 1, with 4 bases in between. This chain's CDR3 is CASSLAGSGNTIYF. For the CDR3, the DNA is TGTGCCAGCAGCTTAGCTGGATCTGGAAACACCATATATTTT.

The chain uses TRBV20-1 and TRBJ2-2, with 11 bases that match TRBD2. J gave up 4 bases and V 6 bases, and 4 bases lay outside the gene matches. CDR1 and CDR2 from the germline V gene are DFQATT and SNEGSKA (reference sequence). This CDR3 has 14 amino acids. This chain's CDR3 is CSALAGGSTGELFF. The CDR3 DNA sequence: TGCAGTGCCCTAGCGGGGGGCAGCACCGGGGAGCTGTTTTTT.

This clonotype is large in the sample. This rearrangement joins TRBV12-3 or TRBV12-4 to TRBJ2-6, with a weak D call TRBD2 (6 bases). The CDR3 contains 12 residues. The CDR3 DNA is TGTGCAACGGGGGCTGGGGCCAACGTCCTGACTTTC. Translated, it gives CATGAGANVLTF.

CDR3 protein: CASSFRGTGNFQETQYF. CDR3 sequence (DNA): TGTGCCAGCAGCTTTAGGGGGACAGGGAACTTTCAAGAGACCCAGTACTTC. V usage is TRBV7-2 and J usage is TRBJ2-5; TRBD1 aligns across 9 bases. This CDR3 has 17 amino acids. CDR1 is SGHTA, CDR2 FQGNSA, per germline. After removal of 3 bases from V and 2 bases from J, the junction contained 10 bases not matched to a gene.

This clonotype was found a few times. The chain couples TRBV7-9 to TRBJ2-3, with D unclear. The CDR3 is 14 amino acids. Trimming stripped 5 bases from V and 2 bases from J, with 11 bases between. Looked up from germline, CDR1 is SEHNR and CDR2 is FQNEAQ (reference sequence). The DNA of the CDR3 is TGTGCCAGCAGCCCCGGGCCCGCCACAGATACGCAGTATTTT. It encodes CASSPGPATDTQYF.

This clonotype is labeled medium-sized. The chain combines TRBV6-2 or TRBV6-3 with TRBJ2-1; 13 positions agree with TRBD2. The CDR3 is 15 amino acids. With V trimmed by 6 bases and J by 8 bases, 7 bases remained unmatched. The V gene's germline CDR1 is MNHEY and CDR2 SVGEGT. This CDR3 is CASRTGTSGNYEQFF. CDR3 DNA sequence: TGTGCCAGCAGGACCGGGACTAGCGGGAACTATGAGCAGTTCTTC.

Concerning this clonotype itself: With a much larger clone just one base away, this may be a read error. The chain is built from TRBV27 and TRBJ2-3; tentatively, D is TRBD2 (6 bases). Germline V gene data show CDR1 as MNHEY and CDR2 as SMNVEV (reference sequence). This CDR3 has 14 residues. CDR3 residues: CSSSLGRDTDTQYF. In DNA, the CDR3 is TGTTCCAGCAGTTTAGGGCGGGACACAGATACGCAGTATTTT.